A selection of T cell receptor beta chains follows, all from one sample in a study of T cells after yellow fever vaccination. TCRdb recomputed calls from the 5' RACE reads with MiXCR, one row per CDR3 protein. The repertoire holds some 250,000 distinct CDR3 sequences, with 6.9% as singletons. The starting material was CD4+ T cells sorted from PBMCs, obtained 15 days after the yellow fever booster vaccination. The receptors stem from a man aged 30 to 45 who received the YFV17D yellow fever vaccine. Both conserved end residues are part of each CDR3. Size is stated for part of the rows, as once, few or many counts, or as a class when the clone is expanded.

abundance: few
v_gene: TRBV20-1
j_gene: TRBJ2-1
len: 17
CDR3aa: CSARDTTGSKYYNEQFF

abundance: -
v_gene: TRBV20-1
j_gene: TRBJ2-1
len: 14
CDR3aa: CSAGGEGPYNEQFF

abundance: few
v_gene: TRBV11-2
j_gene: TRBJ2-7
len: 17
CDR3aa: CASSLERGGGIPYEQYF

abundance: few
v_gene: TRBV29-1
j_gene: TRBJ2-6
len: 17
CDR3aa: CSAAVLLRTSGANVLTF

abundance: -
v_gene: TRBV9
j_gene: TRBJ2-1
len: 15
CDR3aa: CASSVRETAAGEQFF

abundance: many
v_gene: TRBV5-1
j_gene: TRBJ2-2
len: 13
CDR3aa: CASSLAIGGELFF

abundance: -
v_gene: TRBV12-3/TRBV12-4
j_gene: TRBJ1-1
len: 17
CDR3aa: CTCSLGEGLRGNTEAFF

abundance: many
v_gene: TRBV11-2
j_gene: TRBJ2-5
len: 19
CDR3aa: CASSPTGQIGTRRQETQYF

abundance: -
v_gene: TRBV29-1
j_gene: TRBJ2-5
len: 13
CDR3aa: CSVDAEYQETQYF

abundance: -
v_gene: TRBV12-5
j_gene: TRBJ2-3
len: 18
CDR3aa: CASGFYASGRADTDTQYF

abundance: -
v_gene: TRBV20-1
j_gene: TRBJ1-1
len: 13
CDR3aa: CSATRGRVTEAFF

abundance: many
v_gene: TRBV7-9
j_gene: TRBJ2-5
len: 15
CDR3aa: CASSPPGRGQETQYF

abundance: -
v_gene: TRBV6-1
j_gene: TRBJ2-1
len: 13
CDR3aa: CASSTTPRDGQFF

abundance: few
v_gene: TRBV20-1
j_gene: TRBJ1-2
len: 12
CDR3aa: CSAPGNNYGYTF

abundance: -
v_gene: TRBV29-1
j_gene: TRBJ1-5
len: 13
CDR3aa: CSVGGRGNQPQHF

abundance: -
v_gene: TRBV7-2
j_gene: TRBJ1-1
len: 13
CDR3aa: CASSKGRGTEAFF

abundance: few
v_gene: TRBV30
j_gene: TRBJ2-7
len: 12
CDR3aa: CAWSELAGVEYF

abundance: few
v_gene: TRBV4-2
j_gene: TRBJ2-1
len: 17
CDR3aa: CASSQESRVAGGPWQFF

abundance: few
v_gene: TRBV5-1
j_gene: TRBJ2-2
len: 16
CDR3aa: CASSPPIRRGSGELFF

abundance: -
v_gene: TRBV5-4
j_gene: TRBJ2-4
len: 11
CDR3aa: CATRGDSEQYF

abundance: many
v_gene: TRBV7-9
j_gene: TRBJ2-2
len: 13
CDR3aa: CASSSLYTGELFF

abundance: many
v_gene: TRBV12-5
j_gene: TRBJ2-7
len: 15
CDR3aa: CASGQAGGYSYEQYF